The source of this T cell receptor (beta chain) is a study of cytomegalovirus exposure and HLA in healthy donors. General study points: A missense DCLRE1C variant was associated with V- and J-gene trimming of TCR beta chains in a later analysis, and an independent cohort replicated the association. The presence/absence work took it that sequencing depth was about the same across donors.

V lost 5 bases and J lost 0; bases outside the gene matches: 8. The CDR3 runs 16 residues. Germline loops: CDR1 SGDLS, CDR2 YYNGEE. PCR employed 60 Vbeta and 13 Jbeta primers. The data were produced by immunoSEQ multiplex PCR, yet TCRdb's version contains in-frame clones alone and is incomplete. The table lists around 150,000 clones, roughly 80% of them singletons. Comment on this clone: The antigen is undetermined.

This sequence originates from a man aged 50 or older in good health and CMV-seropositive. V and J are TRBV9 and TRBJ2-3; 8 positions match TRBD1. Material for sequencing was PBMCs. CDR3 sequence reads: CASSKGTGSSTDTQYF. CDR3 in DNA: TGTGCCAGCAGTAAAGGGACAGGCTCTAGCACAGATACGCAGTATTTT.